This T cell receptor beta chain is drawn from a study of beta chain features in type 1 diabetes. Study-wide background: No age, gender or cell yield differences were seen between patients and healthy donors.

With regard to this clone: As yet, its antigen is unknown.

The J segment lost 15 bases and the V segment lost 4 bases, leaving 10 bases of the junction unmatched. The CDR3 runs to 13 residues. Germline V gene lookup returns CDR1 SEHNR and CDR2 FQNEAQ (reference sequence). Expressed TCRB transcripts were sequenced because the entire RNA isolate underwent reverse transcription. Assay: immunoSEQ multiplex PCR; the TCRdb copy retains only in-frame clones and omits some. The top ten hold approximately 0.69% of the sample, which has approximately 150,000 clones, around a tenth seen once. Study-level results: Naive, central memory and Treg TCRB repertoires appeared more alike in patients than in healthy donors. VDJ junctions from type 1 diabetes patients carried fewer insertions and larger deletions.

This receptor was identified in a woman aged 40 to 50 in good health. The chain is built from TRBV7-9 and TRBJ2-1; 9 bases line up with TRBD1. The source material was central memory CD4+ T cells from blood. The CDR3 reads CASSSYGQGRLFF. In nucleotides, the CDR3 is TGTGCCAGCAGCTCCTACGGACAGGGGAGGTTGTTCTTC.